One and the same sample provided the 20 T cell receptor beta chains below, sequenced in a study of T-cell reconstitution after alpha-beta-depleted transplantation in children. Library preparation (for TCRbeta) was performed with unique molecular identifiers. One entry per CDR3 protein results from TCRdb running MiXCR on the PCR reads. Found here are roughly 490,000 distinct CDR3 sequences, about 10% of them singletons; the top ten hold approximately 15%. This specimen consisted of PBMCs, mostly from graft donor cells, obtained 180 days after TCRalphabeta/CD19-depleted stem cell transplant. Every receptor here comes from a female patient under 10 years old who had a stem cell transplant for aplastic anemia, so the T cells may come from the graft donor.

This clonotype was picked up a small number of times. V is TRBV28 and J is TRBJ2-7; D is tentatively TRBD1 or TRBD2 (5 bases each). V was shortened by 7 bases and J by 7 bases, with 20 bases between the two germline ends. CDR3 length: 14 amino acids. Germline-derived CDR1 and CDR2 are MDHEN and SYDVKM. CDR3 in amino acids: CASTSQDFLGEQYF. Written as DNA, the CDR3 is TGTGCCAGCACCTCACAGGACTTCCTAGGGGAGCAGTACTTC.

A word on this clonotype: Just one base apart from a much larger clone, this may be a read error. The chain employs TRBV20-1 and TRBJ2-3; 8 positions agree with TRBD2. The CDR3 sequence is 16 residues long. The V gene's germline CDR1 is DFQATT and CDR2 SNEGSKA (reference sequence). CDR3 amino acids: CTARATSADGVDTQYF. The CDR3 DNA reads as TGCACTGCTAGAGCGACTAGCGCGGACGGGGTAGATACGCAGTATTTT.

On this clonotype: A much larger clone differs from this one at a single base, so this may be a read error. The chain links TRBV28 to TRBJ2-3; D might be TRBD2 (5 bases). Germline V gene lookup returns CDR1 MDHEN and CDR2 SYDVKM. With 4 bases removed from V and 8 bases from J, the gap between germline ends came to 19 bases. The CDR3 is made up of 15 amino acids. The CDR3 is CASSSPGEGSSTQYF. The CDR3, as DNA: TGTGCCAGCAGTTCCCCCGGGGAAGGGAGTAGTACGCAGTATTTT.

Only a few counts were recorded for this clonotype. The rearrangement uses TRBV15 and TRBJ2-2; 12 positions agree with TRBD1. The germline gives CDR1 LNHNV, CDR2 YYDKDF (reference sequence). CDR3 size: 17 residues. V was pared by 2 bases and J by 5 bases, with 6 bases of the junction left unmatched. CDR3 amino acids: CATSRSGTGGWTGELFF. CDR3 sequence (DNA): TGTGCCACCAGCAGATCGGGGACAGGGGGCTGGACCGGGGAGCTGTTTTTT.

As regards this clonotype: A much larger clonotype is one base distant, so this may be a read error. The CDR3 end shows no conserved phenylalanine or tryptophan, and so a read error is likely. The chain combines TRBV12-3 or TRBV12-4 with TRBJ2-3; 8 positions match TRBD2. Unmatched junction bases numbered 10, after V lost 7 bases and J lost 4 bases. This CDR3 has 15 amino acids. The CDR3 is CASTLQAGVPDTQYI. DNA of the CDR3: TGTGCCAGCACCCTTCAAGCGGGAGTCCCAGATACGCAGTATATT.

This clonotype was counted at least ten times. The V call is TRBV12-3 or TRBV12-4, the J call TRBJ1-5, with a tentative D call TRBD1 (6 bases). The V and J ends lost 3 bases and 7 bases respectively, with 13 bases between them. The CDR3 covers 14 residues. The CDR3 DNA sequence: TGTGCCAGCAGTTTGCCAGGGGAGGGACAGCCCCAGCATTTT. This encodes CASSLPGEGQPQHF.

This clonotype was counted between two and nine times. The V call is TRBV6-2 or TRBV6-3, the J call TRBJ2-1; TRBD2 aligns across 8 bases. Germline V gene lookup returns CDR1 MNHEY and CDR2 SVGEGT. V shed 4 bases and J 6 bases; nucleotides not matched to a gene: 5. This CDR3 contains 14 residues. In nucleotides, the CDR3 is TGTGCCAGCAGTTCCCGGACTAGCCTCAATGAGCAGTTCTTC. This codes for CASSSRTSLNEQFF.

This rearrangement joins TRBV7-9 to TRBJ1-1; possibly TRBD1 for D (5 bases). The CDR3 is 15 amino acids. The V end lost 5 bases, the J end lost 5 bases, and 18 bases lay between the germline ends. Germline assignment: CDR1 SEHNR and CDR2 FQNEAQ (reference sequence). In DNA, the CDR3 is TGTGCCAGCAGCACTACCGGGACCCCCCGGACTGAAGCTTTCTTT. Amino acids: CASSTTGTPRTEAFF.

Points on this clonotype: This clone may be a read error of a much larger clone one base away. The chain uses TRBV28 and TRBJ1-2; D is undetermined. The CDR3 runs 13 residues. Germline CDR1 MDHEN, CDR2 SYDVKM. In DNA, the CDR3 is TGTGGCAGCAGCACCGGAGCCTTCTATGGCTACACCTTC. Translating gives CGSSTGAFYGYTF.

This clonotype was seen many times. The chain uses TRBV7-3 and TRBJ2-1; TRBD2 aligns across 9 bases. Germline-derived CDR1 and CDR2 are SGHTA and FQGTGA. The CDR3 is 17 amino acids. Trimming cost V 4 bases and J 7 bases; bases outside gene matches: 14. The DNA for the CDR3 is TGTGCCAGCAGCTCGCTTATCGGCGGGGGGGCGGGAAATGAGCAGTTCTTC. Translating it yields CASSSLIGGGAGNEQFF.

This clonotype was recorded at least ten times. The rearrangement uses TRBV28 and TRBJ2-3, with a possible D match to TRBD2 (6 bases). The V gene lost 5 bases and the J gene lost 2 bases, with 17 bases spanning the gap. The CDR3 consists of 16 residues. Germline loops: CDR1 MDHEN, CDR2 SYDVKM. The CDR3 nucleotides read TGTGCCAGCAGTCCCGGGGACTTCCCTCTCACAGATACGCAGTATTTT. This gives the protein CASSPGDFPLTDTQYF. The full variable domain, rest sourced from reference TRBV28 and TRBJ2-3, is DVKVTQSSRYLVKRTGEKVFLECVQDMDHENMFWYRQDPGLGLRLIYFSYDVKMKEKGDIPEGYSVSREKKERFSLILESASTNQTSMYLCASSPGDFPLTDTQYFGPGTRLTVL.

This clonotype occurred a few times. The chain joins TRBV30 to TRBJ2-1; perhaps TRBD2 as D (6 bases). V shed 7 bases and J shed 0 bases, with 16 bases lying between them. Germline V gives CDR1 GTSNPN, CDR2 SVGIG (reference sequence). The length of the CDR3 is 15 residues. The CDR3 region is CALIGGVNSYNEQFF. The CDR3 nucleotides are TGTGCCTTAATCGGCGGGGTGAACTCCTACAATGAGCAGTTCTTC.

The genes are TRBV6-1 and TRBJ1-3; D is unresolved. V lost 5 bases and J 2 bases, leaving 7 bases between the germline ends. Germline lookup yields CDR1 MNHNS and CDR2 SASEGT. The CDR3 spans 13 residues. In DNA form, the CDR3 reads TGTGCCAGCAGTCTAAATCCTGGAAACACCATATATTTT. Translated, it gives CASSLNPGNTIYF.

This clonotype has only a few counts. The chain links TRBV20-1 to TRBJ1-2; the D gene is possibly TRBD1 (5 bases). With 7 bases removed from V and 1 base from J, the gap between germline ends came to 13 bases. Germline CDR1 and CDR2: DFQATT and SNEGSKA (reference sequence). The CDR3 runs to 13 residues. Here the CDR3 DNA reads TGCAGTGACAAGAGGCAGGGTAACTATGGCTACACCTTC. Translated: CSDKRQGNYGYTF.

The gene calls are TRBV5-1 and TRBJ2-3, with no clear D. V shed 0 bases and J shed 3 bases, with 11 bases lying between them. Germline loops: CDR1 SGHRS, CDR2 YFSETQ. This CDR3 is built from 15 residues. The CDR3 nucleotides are TGCGCCAGCAGCTTGGGACCTCACCATACAGATACGCAGTATTTT. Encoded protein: CASSLGPHHTDTQYF. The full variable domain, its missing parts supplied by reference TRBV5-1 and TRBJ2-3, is KAGVTQTPRYLIKTRGQQVTLSCSPISGHRSVSWYQQTPGQGLQFLFEYFSETQRNKGNFPGRFSGRQFSNSRSEMNVSTLELGDSALYLCASSLGPHHTDTQYFGPGTRLTVL.

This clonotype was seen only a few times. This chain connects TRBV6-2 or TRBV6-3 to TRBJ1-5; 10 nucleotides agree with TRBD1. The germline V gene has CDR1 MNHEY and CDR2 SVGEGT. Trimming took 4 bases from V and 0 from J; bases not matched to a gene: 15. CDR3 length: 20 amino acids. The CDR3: CASSFGGWGQGIYSNQPQHF. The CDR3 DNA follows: TGTGCCAGCAGTTTCGGGGGGTGGGGACAGGGGATTTATAGCAATCAGCCCCAGCATTTT.

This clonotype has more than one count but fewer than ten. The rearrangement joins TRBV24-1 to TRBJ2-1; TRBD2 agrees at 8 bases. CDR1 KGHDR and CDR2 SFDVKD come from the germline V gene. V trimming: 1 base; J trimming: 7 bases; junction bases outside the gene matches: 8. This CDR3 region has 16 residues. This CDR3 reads CATSDLTSGSGNEQFF. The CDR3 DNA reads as TGTGCCACCAGTGATTTAACCAGCGGGAGCGGTAATGAGCAGTTCTTC.

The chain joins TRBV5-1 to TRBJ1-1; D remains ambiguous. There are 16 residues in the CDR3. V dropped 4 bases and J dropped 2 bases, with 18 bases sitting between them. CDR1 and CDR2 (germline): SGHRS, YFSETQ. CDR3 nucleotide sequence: TGCGCCAGCAGCCCCTTCGAGGGCGTCATTAACACTGAAGCTTTCTTT. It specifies CASSPFEGVINTEAFF. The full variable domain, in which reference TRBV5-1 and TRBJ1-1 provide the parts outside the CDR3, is KAGVTQTPRYLIKTRGQQVTLSCSPISGHRSVSWYQQTPGQGLQFLFEYFSETQRNKGNFPGRFSGRQFSNSRSEMNVSTLELGDSALYLCASSPFEGVINTEAFFGQGTRLTVV.

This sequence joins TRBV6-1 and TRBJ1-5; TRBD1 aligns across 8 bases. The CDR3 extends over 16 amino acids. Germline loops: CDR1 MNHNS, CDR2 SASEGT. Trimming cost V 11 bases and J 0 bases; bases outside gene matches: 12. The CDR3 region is CAAERTGIYSNQPQHF. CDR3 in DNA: TGTGCCGCCGAGAGGACAGGGATATATAGCAATCAGCCCCAGCATTTT.

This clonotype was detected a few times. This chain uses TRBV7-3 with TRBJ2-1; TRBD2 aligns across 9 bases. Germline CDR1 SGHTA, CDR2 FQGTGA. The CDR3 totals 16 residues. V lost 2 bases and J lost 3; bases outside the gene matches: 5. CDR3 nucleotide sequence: TGTGCCAGCAGCTTATATGCTAGCGGGGTCTACAATGAGCAGTTCTTC. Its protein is CASSLYASGVYNEQFF.